The 7 T cell receptor beta chains below all came from one sample that was sequenced in a study of CD8+CD57+ T cells in acquired aplastic anemia (dated 2018 in TCRdb). Patients chosen for sequencing had shown expansion of CD8+CD57+ cells by flow cytometry. Sequencing was carried out with an Illumina HiSeq 2000. Genomic DNA served as template for TCR beta VDJ combination and CDR3 sequence profiling. TCRdb ran its own pipeline on the public reads, namely fastp trimming at Q25 and MiXCR clone calling, and kept in-frame beta chains. Entries that share a CDR3 protein sequence are merged under the most common genes and DNA. This sample gives 150,000 or so distinct CDR3 sequences in total; over 50% of them show up just once. About 12% of the sample goes to the ten largest clones. Sequencing used sorted CD4+, CD8+, or CD8+CD57+ T cells (not recorded which) from PBMCs. These receptors were collected from a human donor with aplastic anemia.

This clonotype was recorded a few times. The chain links TRBV3-1 to TRBJ2-1; 8 bases agree with TRBD1. The germline gives CDR1 LGHDT, CDR2 YNNKEL (reference sequence). V lost 0 bases to trimming and J lost 0 bases; unmatched junction nucleotides: 4. This CDR3 has 17 amino acids. CDR3 in amino acids: CASSQDTGGGSYNEQFF. CDR3 sequence (DNA): TGTGCCAGCAGCCAAGACACAGGGGGTGGCTCCTACAATGAGCAGTTCTTC.

This clonotype was seen only a few times. The rearrangement uses TRBV19 and TRBJ1-1; D unresolved. This CDR3 contains 12 residues. The germline V and J ends were trimmed by 7 bases and 1 base, with 7 bases remaining between them. The germline CDR1 and CDR2 sequences are LNHDA and SQIVND (reference sequence). Here the CDR3 DNA reads TGTGCCAGTATTGGGGAGAACACTGAAGCTTTCTTT. This translates into CASIGENTEAFF.

The chain has TRBV16 and TRBJ2-3; TRBD2 matches 11 bases. The CDR3 consists of 19 residues. Looked up from germline, CDR1 is KGHSY and CDR2 is FQNENV. After removal of 4 bases from V and 0 bases from J, the junction contained 12 bases not matched to a gene. The CDR3 is CASSPRLAGGTTSTDTQYF. As DNA, the CDR3 is TGTGCCAGCAGCCCGCGCCTAGCGGGGGGCACTACTAGCACAGATACGCAGTATTTT.

The chain has TRBV19 and TRBJ2-7; possibly TRBD2 for D (6 bases). There are 15 residues in the CDR3. With 0 bases removed from V and 2 bases from J, the gap between germline ends came to 11 bases. Per germline, CDR1 LNHDA and CDR2 SQIVND (reference sequence). The CDR3 here is CASSIDRTGAYEQYF. As DNA, the CDR3 is TGTGCCAGTAGTATAGATCGGACGGGGGCCTACGAGCAGTACTTC.

This clonotype was picked up a small number of times. The chain is built from TRBV2 and TRBJ1-1; possible D gene TRBD1, 6 bases. Germline-derived CDR1 and CDR2 are SNHLY and FYNNEI. Trimming pared 6 bases from V and 1 base from J, leaving 9 bases between. The CDR3 extends over 13 amino acids. The CDR3 loop is CASSRGGNTEAFF. The CDR3 DNA sequence: TGTGCCAGCAGCCGAGGGGGGAACACTGAAGCTTTCTTT.

This clonotype has a single count. The chain employs TRBV25-1 and TRBJ2-7; 7 positions match TRBD1. Germline V gene data show CDR1 as MGHDK and CDR2 as SYGVNS. This CDR3 has 14 amino acids. V dropped 11 bases and J dropped 1; count of bases not matched to a gene: 11. The CDR3 sequence: CAGILRQGSYEQYF. The CDR3 coding sequence is TGTGCCGGCATCCTACGACAGGGTTCCTACGAGCAGTACTTC.

This clonotype was detected many times. The gene calls are TRBV27 and TRBJ2-3, with 11 bases matching TRBD2. The CDR3 has 15 amino acids. V shed 2 bases, J shed 8 bases, and the junction held 6 bases outside the gene matches. Germline CDR1 is MNHEY and CDR2 is SMNVEV (reference sequence). CDR3 DNA: TGTGCCAGCAGTTTAGGGGCTAGCGGGGGGAGTACGCAGTATTTT. This codes for CASSLGASGGSTQYF.